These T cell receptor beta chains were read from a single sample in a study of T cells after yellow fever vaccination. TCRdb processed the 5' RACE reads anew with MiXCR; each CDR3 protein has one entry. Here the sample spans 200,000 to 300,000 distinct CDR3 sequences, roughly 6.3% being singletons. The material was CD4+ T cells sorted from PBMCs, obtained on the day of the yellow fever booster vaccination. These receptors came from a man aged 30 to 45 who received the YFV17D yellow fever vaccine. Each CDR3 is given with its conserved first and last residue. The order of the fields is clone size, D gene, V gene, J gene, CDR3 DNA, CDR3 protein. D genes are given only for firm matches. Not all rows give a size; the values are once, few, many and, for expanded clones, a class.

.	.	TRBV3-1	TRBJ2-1	TGTGCCAGCAGCCCGGGACTTATTAATGAGCAGTTCTTC	CASSPGLINEQFF
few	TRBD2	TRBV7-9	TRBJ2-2	TGTGCCAGCTTCCCCCTAGCGGGAGTGTTTTCCGGGGAGCTGTTTTTT	CASFPLAGVFSGELFF
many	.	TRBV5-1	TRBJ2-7	TGCGCCAGCAGTTCTGGGGATTGGGTTCACGAGCAGTACTTC	CASSSGDWVHEQYF
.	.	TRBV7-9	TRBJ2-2	TGTGCCAGCAGCTTAGAGAAGGGTTCGAACACCGGGGAGCTGTTTTTT	CASSLEKGSNTGELFF
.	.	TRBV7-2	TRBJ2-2	TGTGCCAGCAGCTTAGTAGGCCCGCCGAGGGGGGAGCTGTTTTTT	CASSLVGPPRGELFF
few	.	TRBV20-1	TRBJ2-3	TGCAGTGCCTCGACCGGCCCACATGGGTCTACGCAGTATTTT	CSASTGPHGSTQYF
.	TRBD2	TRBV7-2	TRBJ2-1	TGTGCCAGCAGCTTAGCGGGGGTAGCGGGAGCATGGGAGCAGTTCTTC	CASSLAGVAGAWEQFF
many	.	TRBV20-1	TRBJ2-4	TGCAGTGCTAGAGCCAGAGACGGAGACATTCAGTACTTC	CSARARDGDIQYF
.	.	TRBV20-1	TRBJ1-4	TGCAGTGCTAGCCGGACAACTAATGAAAAACTGTTTTTT	CSASRTTNEKLFF
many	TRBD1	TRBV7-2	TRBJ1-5	TGTGCCAGCAGCGGGACAGGTTCGAATCAGCCCCAGCATTTT	CASSGTGSNQPQHF
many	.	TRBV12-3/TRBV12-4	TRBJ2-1	TGTGCCAGCAGTTTTAATGAGCAGTTCTTC	CASSFNEQFF
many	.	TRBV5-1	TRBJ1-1	TGCGCCAGCAGCTTGGGTATCGGCATGAACACTGAAGCTTTCTTT	CASSLGIGMNTEAFF
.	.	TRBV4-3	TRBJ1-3	TGCGCCAGCAGCCAAGAACCTTTGACGGGCTCTGGAAACACCATATATTTT	CASSQEPLTGSGNTIYF
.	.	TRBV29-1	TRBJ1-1	TGCAGCGGGTTTAACACTGAAGCTTTCTTT	CSGFNTEAFF
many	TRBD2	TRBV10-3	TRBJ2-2	TGTGCCGTATCGCCTAGCGGGAGCGGGTCCGGGGAGCTGTTTTTT	CAVSPSGSGSGELFF
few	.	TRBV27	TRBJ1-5	TGTGCCAGCAAGGGGAGTGAGACAGCCAATCAGCCCCAGCATTTT	CASKGSETANQPQHF
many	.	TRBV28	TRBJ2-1	TGTGCCAGCAGTCCGCCTCTGGGAGCCTCGTCGCAGTTCTTC	CASSPPLGASSQFF
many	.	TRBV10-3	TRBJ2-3	TGTGCCATCAGTGATCCTACTGCTAGCACAGATACGCAGTATTTT	CAISDPTASTDTQYF
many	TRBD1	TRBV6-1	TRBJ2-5	TGTGCCAGCAGAGACAGGGGAAAGAGTGAGACCCAGTACTTC	CASRDRGKSETQYF
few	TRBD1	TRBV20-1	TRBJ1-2	TGCAGTGCCGGGGACAGGTCGGTTTTGGGCTACACCTTC	CSAGDRSVLGYTF
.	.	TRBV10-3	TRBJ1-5	TGTGCCATCAGTGAACCGGGCGAGCCCCAGCATTTT	CAISEPGEPQHF
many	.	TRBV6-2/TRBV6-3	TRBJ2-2	TGTGCCAGCAGCTCAGTGAGGCCCGGGGAGCTGTTTTTT	CASSSVRPGELFF
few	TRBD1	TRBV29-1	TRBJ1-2	TGCAGCGATACCGACAGGGTCTATGGCTACACCTTC	CSDTDRVYGYTF
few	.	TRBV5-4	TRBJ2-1	TGTGCCAGCAGCCGCGATAGCGGTTCCTACAATGAGCAGTTCTTC	CASSRDSGSYNEQFF
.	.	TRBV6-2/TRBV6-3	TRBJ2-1	TGTGCCAGCAAATCAGATATCTCCTACAATGAGCAGTTCTTC	CASKSDISYNEQFF
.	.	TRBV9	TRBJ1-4	TGTGCCAGCAGCACCGGGGCCCTGGGCGAAAAACTGTTTTTT	CASSTGALGEKLFF
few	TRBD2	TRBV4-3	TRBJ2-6	TGCGCCAGCAGCCAAGATAGCGGGAGACACTCTGGGGCCAACGTCCTGACTTTC	CASSQDSGRHSGANVLTF
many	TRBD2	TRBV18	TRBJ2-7	TGTGCCAGCTCACCGGGGGGGAGACCCTACGAGCAGTACTTC	CASSPGGRPYEQYF
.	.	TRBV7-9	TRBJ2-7	TGTGCCAGCAGCTTAGATGCTAGCCTCTACAAGCAGTACTTC	CASSLDASLYKQYF
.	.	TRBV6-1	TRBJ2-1	TGTGCCAGCAGTCCCCCGGGACGGTCCTACAATGAGCAGTTCTTC	CASSPPGRSYNEQFF
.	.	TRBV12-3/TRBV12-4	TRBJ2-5	TGTGCCAGCAGTTTAGGGAGGCGGCGCAGGAGGGGAGAGACCCAGTACTTC	CASSLGRRRRRGETQYF
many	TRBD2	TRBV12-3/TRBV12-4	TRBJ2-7	TGTGCCAGCAGTCCGGGAGGCCCGCGGGAGCAGTACTTC	CASSPGGPREQYF
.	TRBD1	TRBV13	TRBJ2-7	TGTGCCAGCAGCTCCTCGGACAGGGGGATCCACGAGCAGTACTTC	CASSSSDRGIHEQYF
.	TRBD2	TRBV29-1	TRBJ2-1	TGCAGCGTTGAAGGCGGGAGGTGGGGGGCCTACAATGAGCAGTTCTTC	CSVEGGRWGAYNEQFF
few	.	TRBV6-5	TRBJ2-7	TGTGCCAGCAGTTGGACCGGGACTGTCGCCGAGGAGCAGTACTTC	CASSWTGTVAEEQYF
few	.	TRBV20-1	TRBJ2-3	TGCAGTGCTCGGCGGGGCTCTAGCACAGATACGCAGTATTTT	CSARRGSSTDTQYF
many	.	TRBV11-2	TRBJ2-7	TGTGCCAGCTCCCTGACCGACCGAGGGGTCTGGTACGAGCAGTACTTC	CASSLTDRGVWYEQYF
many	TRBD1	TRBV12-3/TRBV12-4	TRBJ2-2	TGTGCCGCTGCTAGACAGGGGATGGCCGGGGAGCTGTTTTTT	CAAARQGMAGELFF
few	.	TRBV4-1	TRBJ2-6	TGCGCCAGCAGCCAGCCCCCGGGGGTCCTGACTTTC	CASSQPPGVLTF
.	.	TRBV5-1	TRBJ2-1	TGCGCCAGCAGCCCGACTTCTCCAGTGTACAATGAGCAGTTCTTC	CASSPTSPVYNEQFF
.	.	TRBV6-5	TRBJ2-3	TGTGCCAGCAGTTACGTTGTTTCTAGCGGCACAGATACGCAGTATTTT	CASSYVVSSGTDTQYF
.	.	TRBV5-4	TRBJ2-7	TGTGCCAGCAGCTCTGGGGCAGGAGGTGTCTACGAGCAGTACTTC	CASSSGAGGVYEQYF
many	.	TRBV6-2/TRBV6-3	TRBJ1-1	TGTGCCAGCACCAAACGGGGTATGAACACTGAAGCTTTCTTT	CASTKRGMNTEAFF
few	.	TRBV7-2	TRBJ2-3	TGTGCCAGCAGCCCGACCGGGACTGAGCGAGATACGCAGTATTTT	CASSPTGTERDTQYF
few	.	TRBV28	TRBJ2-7	TGTGCCAGCAGCCCCCGAGTGAGGCAGCCGATCCACTTC	CASSPRVRQPIHF
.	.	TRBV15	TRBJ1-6	TGTGCCACCAGTGCTAGCTCCTATAATTCACCCCTCCACTTT	CATSASSYNSPLHF
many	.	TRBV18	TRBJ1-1	TGTGCCAGCTCGTCACCCAGGGTCCCTGAAGCTTTCTTT	CASSSPRVPEAFF
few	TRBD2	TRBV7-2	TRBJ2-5	TGTGCCAGCAGCGAACTAGCGGACCAAGAGACCCAGTACTTC	CASSELADQETQYF
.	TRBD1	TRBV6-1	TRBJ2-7	TGTGCCAGCAGTCCGAGGGACAGAGCTAACTACGAGCAGTACTTC	CASSPRDRANYEQYF
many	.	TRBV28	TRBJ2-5	TGTGCCAGCAGTTTATGGAGGGAGACCCAGTACTTC	CASSLWRETQYF
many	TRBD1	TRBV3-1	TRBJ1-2	TGTGCCAGCAGCCAAGGACAGGGGTCAATCTATGGCTACACCTTC	CASSQGQGSIYGYTF